A single T cell receptor beta chain is shown here with its context. Its matching antigen is unknown. The data originate from a study of beta chain features in type 1 diabetes. General study findings and limits: Insertions at VDJ junctions were less frequent in type 1 diabetes patients. These patients also deleted more nucleotides at the same junctions. Shorter TCRB CDR3s, moderately but significantly so, were found in Type 1 diabetes patients in all four CD4+ subsets. Within patients, naive, central memory and Treg TCRB repertoires seemed more similar than within healthy donors.

V shed 0 bases, J shed 0 bases, and the junction held 1 base outside the gene matches. The CDR3 loop spans 16 amino acids. CDR1 and CDR2 (germline): SGHAT, FQNNGV. By way of CD45RO/CCR7/CD25/CD127/CD95/CD27, the CD4+ regulatory, stem cell-like memory, central memory and naive cells were sorted. Expressed TCRB transcripts were sequenced because the entire RNA isolate underwent reverse transcription. Roughly 3.6 million reads per sample were averaged for naive, central memory and regulatory samples. Profiling relied on immunoSEQ multiplex PCR, and the TCRdb table lists in-frame clones only, not all of them. This table has a few hundred thousand clones, around 22% appearing once.

Sequencing was performed on naive CD4+ T cells from blood. This sequence originates from a woman aged 30 to 39 with type 1 diabetes. The gene calls are TRBV11-2 and TRBJ2-1; 8 bases are shared with TRBD2. The CDR3 region is CASSLESGSSYNEQFF. The CDR3 DNA reads as TGTGCCAGCAGCTTAGAAAGCGGGAGCTCCTACAATGAGCAGTTCTTC. Full variable domain (rest looked up from reference TRBV11-2 and TRBJ2-1): EAGVAQSPRYKIIEKRQSVAFWCNPISGHATLYWYQQILGQGPKLLIQFQNNGVVDDSQLPKDRFSAERLKGVDSTLKIQPAKLEDSAVYLCASSLESGSSYNEQFFGPGTRLTVL.